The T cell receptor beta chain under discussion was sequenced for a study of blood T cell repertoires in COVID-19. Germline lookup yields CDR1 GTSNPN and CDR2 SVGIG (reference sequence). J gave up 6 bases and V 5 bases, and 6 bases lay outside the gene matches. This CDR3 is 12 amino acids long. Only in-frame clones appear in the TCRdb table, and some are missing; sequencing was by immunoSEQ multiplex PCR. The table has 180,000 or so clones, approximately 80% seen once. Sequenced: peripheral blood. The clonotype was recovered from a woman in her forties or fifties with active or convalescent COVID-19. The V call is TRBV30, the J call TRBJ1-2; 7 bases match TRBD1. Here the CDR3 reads CAWGDRVNGYTF. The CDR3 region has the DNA TGTGCCTGGGGTGACAGGGTGAATGGCTACACCTTC.